These 24 T cell receptor beta chains came from one sample sequenced in a study of beta chain features in type 1 diabetes. The authors reverse transcribed all of the isolated RNA, so sequencing captured expressed TCRB transcripts. Sequencing was performed with immunoSEQ multiplex PCR; in TCRdb, only in-frame clones are kept and a portion is missing. Of roughly 140,000 clones listed, 11% are singletons. Sequencing was performed on central memory CD4+ T cells from blood. Receptor source: a man between 18 and 35 years old in good health.

The chain employs TRBV23-1 and TRBJ2-7; D call uncertain. TRBV23-1 is sorted into the ORF group, with uncertain function. The CDR3 has 19 amino acids. The V gene lost 0 bases and the J gene lost 0 bases, with 21 bases spanning the gap. The CDR3 nucleotides are TGCGCCAGCAGTCAATCGAGGCGAAGTGTGGGAAGGTTCTCCTACGAGCAGTACTTC. The encoded protein is CASSQSRRSVGRFSYEQYF.

V gene TRBV9 combines with J gene TRBJ2-5, with a possible D match to TRBD1 (6 bases). CDR1 and CDR2 from the germline V gene are SGDLS and YYNGEE. The CDR3 has 13 amino acids. Trimming left V 1 base short and J 2 bases short, with 6 bases between. CDR3 region: CASSVQGQETQYF. CDR3 DNA sequence: TGTGCCAGCAGCGTACAGGGGCAAGAGACCCAGTACTTC.

The CDR3 region is CASIRDPRENYGYTF. Written as DNA, the CDR3 is TGTGCCAGCATCCGGGACCCAAGGGAAAACTATGGCTACACCTTC. This chain links TRBV28 with TRBJ1-2, with TRBD1 as a possible D gene (5 bases). Trimming removed 7 bases from V and 2 bases from J, with 17 bases in between. The germline V gene has CDR1 MDHEN and CDR2 SYDVKM. This CDR3 region has 15 residues.

V and J are TRBV28 and TRBJ2-5, with 8 positions matching TRBD1. In germline, CDR1 is MDHEN, CDR2 SYDVKM. The length of the CDR3 is 15 residues. V was clipped by 6 bases and J by 5 bases; unmatched bases: 11. As DNA, the CDR3 is TGTGCCAGCAGGCACGACAGGGGCCGGGAGGAGACCCAGTACTTC. Translated, it gives CASRHDRGREETQYF.

This clone appeared a few times. This rearrangement joins TRBV14 to TRBJ2-1, with 10 bases matching TRBD2. Germline V lookup: CDR1 SGHDN, CDR2 FVKESK. This CDR3 comprises 17 residues. V lost 0 bases and J lost 3; bases outside the gene matches: 5. CDR3 coding DNA: TGTGCCAGCAGCCAAGATCGGACTAGCGGACGCTACAATGAGCAGTTCTTC. It yields the protein CASSQDRTSGRYNEQFF.

This clone came up a few times. This chain links TRBV9 with TRBJ2-1; the D is unclear. CDR3 size: 15 residues. The V end lost 0 bases, the J end lost 2 bases, and 9 bases lay between the germline ends. Germline V gene lookup returns CDR1 SGDLS and CDR2 YYNGEE. DNA for the CDR3: TGTGCCAGCAGCGTAGAAGTGACACCCTACAATGAGCAGTTCTTC. It is translated as CASSVEVTPYNEQFF.

This clone showed up just a few times. The CDR3 loop is CASSGRYYNEQFF. In DNA, the CDR3 is TGTGCCAGCAGCGGGAGGTATTACAATGAGCAGTTCTTC. V usage is TRBV7-2 and J usage is TRBJ2-1; tentatively, D is TRBD2 (6 bases). Germline CDR1 and CDR2: SGHTA and FQGNSA. V was clipped by 5 bases and J by 4 bases, with 9 bases between them. The CDR3 spans 13 residues.

The V and J genes are TRBV18 and TRBJ2-4, with no clear D. CDR3 length equals 14 residues. CDR1 and CDR2 from the germline V gene are KGHSH and LQKENI. V lost 0 bases and J lost 5, with 8 bases in between. The CDR3 spells CASSPPAYQNIQYF. In nucleotides, the CDR3 is TGTGCCAGCTCACCACCAGCGTACCAAAACATTCAGTACTTC.

This clone was observed a handful of times. The chain has TRBV4-1 and TRBJ1-1, with D possibly TRBD1 on 5 matching bases. V was cut by 6 bases and J by 5 bases, with 13 bases left in between. The CDR3 is 13 amino acids. CDR1 MGHRA and CDR2 YSYEKL come from the germline V gene. Written as DNA, the CDR3 is TGCGCCAGCAGTCCGGACACGAAGACTGAAGCTTTCTTT. This sequence encodes CASSPDTKTEAFF.

This chain links TRBV10-3 with TRBJ1-1; TRBD1 might be the D (6 bases). Germline loops: CDR1 ENHRY, CDR2 SYGVKD. V was pared by 0 bases and J by 8 bases, with 22 bases between. The CDR3 runs 17 residues. The CDR3 nucleotides are TGTGCCATCAGTGAGTCGCACAGGGTCGGCCTACAACTGGAAGCTTTCTTT. Residues: CAISESHRVGLQLEAFF.

The chain has TRBV5-1 and TRBJ2-6, with TRBD2 as a possible D gene (5 bases). Germline CDR1 is SGHRS and CDR2 is YFSETQ. Trimming stripped 0 bases from V and 0 bases from J, with 7 bases between. This CDR3 has 16 amino acids. The CDR3 sequence is CASSLGRLSGANVLTF. CDR3 coding DNA: TGCGCCAGCAGCTTGGGGAGGCTCTCTGGGGCCAACGTCCTGACTTTC. Full variable domain (rest looked up from reference TRBV5-1 and TRBJ2-6): KAGVTQTPRYLIKTRGQQVTLSCSPISGHRSVSWYQQTPGQGLQFLFEYFSETQRNKGNFPGRFSGRQFSNSRSEMNVSTLELGDSALYLCASSLGRLSGANVLTFGAGSRLTVL.

The sample holds a few counts of this clone. The chain uses TRBV5-6 and TRBJ2-7, with 11 bases matching TRBD2. After removal of 4 bases from V and 5 bases from J, the junction contained 8 bases not matched to a gene. The CDR3 loop spans 15 amino acids. Per the germline V gene, CDR1 is SGHDT and CDR2 is YYEEEE. The CDR3 sequence is CASSLIAGGPDEQYF. CDR3 DNA sequence: TGTGCCAGCAGCCTCATAGCGGGGGGGCCCGACGAGCAGTACTTC.

This clone has more than one count but fewer than ten. The genes are TRBV7-2 and TRBJ2-7; D is uncertain. The CDR3 spans 13 residues. The V end was cut by 1 base, the J end by 0 bases, with 4 bases between. CDR1 and CDR2 from the germline V gene are SGHTA and FQGNSA. This chain's CDR3 is CASSLGASYEQYF. The CDR3 DNA is TGTGCCAGCAGCTTAGGAGCCTCCTACGAGCAGTACTTC.

This clone was picked up a small number of times. The V gene is TRBV9, the J gene TRBJ1-3; D remains unclear. V was clipped by 6 bases and J by 0 bases, with 10 bases between them. The CDR3 totals 14 residues. Germline loops: CDR1 SGDLS, CDR2 YYNGEE. The CDR3 sequence: CASTPGISGNTIYF. The CDR3 bases are TGTGCCAGCACCCCGGGGATCTCTGGAAACACCATATATTTT.

The genes are TRBV19 and TRBJ2-4; D not certain. Trimming removed 3 bases at V and 11 bases at J, with 11 bases between. The CDR3 loop spans 12 amino acids. Per the germline V gene, CDR1 is LNHDA and CDR2 is SQIVND (reference sequence). The CDR3 spells CASSIGGLFQYF. CDR3 sequence (DNA): TGTGCCAGTAGTATCGGCGGATTGTTTCAGTACTTC.

This clone has only a few counts. The rearrangement links TRBV18 to TRBJ2-3; D uncertain. Germline V gene data show CDR1 as KGHSH and CDR2 as LQKENI. V gave up 3 bases and J gave up 1 base, with 14 bases separating them. The length of the CDR3 is 16 residues. The CDR3 protein is CASSPPLGTGTDTQYF. For the CDR3, the DNA is TGTGCCAGCTCACCTCCCCTGGGTACGGGCACAGATACGCAGTATTTT. Full variable domain (remainder filled in from reference TRBV18 and TRBJ2-3): NAGVMQNPRHLVRRRGQEARLRCSPMKGHSHVYWYRQLPEEGLKFMVYLQKENIIDESGMPKERFSAEFPKEGPSILRIQQVVRGDSAAYFCASSPPLGTGTDTQYFGPGTRLTVL.

This clone was seen repeatedly, ten times or more. The V call is TRBV2, the J call TRBJ1-5; weak D call: TRBD1 (5 bases). V dropped 2 bases and J dropped 7 bases, with 15 bases sitting between them. Looked up from germline, CDR1 is SNHLY and CDR2 is FYNNEI. This CDR3 comprises 15 residues. The CDR3 coding sequence is TGTGCCAGCAGTGAATATGGCAGGGTTGGACAGCCCCAGCATTTT. Translated, it gives CASSEYGRVGQPQHF.

J is TRBJ2-7 and V is TRBV13, with D unresolved. Trimming cost V 1 base and J 3 bases, with 4 bases left between them. Looked up from germline, CDR1 is PRHDT and CDR2 is FYEKMQ (reference sequence). The CDR3 is made up of 12 amino acids. The CDR3 region is CASSLENYEQYF. CDR3 sequence (DNA): TGTGCCAGCAGCTTAGAGAACTACGAGCAGTACTTC.

This clone occurred a few times. The sample holds other DNA sequences that translate to the same CDR3. The chain has TRBV11-2 and TRBJ2-5, with D perhaps matching TRBD2 (5 bases). V gave up 5 bases and J gave up 4 bases, with 11 bases separating them. The germline V gene encodes CDR1 SGHAT and CDR2 FQNNGV. The CDR3 contains 13 residues. The CDR3 region has the DNA TGTGCCAGCAGCCCTCGAGGGAGAGAGACCCAGTACTTC. This gives the protein CASSPRGRETQYF.

At least ten counts were recorded for this clone. V gene TRBV4-3 combines with J gene TRBJ2-4, with D perhaps matching TRBD1 (5 bases). The CDR3 covers 14 residues. The V end was cut by 0 bases, the J end by 6 bases, with 9 bases between. CDR1 LGHNA and CDR2 YSLEER come from the germline V gene. The CDR3 sequence: CASSQDLQGNIQYF. For the CDR3, the DNA is TGCGCCAGCAGCCAAGATCTTCAGGGAAACATTCAGTACTTC.

This CDR3 reads CASSFMQPGGQDTQYF. The DNA of the CDR3 is TGTGCCAGCAGTTTTATGCAACCGGGGGGGCAAGATACGCAGTATTTT. The chain joins TRBV28 to TRBJ2-3, with 8 bases that match TRBD2. Germline V CDR1 and CDR2: MDHEN, SYDVKM. The CDR3 extends over 16 amino acids. The V and J ends lost 3 bases and 5 bases, in that order; junction bases with no gene match: 10.

There are a few counts of this clone. The chain uses TRBV5-4 and TRBJ2-3; D call uncertain. Deletions cut 4 bases from V and 5 bases from J, with 14 bases between. The CDR3 is 14 residues long. Germline CDR1 and CDR2: SGHNT and YYREEE (reference sequence). This CDR3 is CASSPQSSLDTQYF. The CDR3 DNA reads as TGTGCCAGCAGCCCTCAATCCTCTCTAGATACGCAGTATTTT.

This clone was observed many times. This chain uses TRBV7-2 with TRBJ2-1; 8 bases fit TRBD2. Losses at the gene ends were 3 bases for V and 9 bases for J; bases not matched to a gene: 7. Germline loops: CDR1 SGHTA, CDR2 FQGNSA. CDR3 size: 14 residues. CDR3 in DNA: TGTGCCAGCAGCTTGGGACTAGGGATCGGTGAGCAGTTCTTC. It specifies CASSLGLGIGEQFF.

Of note for this clone: An end of the junction differs from the germline gene, which may be a read error. This rearrangement joins TRBV10-3 to TRBJ2-4; D unresolved. The CDR3 is made up of 14 amino acids. Germline V gives CDR1 ENHRY, CDR2 SYGVKD. DNA of the CDR3: TGTGCCAGCAGTTCCCCCGTGAACCAAAACATTCAGTACTTC. This translates into CASSSPVNQNIQYF.